Listed below are T cell receptor beta chains from one sample, sequenced in a study of blood T cells in healthy people across ages. MiXCR, run by TCRdb on the 5' RACE reads, gives a single entry per CDR3 protein. The repertoire includes about 760,000 distinct CDR3 sequences, 56% of them detected once, and 20% to 30% sits in the top ten. Sequenced sample: blood. The receptor set was obtained from a man aged 35 to 55 in good health. The conserved cysteine and the conserved F or W are not part of the CDR3 here.

j_call v_call cdr3_aa
TRBJ2-3 TRBV29-1 SALKALGRTDTQY
TRBJ2-1 TRBV20-1 SARQVLDGEQF
TRBJ1-5 TRBV7-9 ASSLDLSVGNQPQH
TRBJ2-1 TRBV13 ASSQPGQGYNEQF
TRBJ2-1 TRBV7-2 ASSLEGGGDGEQF
TRBJ2-7 TRBV6-1 ASRGTDSYEQY
TRBJ1-4 TRBV7-2 ASSFRPTGVLEKLF
TRBJ2-3 TRBV24-1 ATSELEGPDTQY
TRBJ2-1 TRBV29-1 SVGALAANEQF
TRBJ2-2 TRBV6-5 ASSYSGLAGANTGELF
TRBJ2-5 TRBV20-1 SARTAGFQETQY
TRBJ2-5 TRBV11-1 ASSLALVKGWRETQY
TRBJ2-7 TRBV6-2/TRBV6-3 ASSYDRGPVYEQY
TRBJ1-6 TRBV9 ASGEDRNYINSPLH
TRBJ2-1 TRBV3-1 ASSQPGGQF
TRBJ2-7 TRBV6-2/TRBV6-3 ASSTRDRPYYEQY
TRBJ2-2 TRBV28 ASSPTSGRGNTGELF
TRBJ2-4 TRBV20-1 SAAEGTDANIQY
NA TRBV6-2/TRBV6-3 ASSPVTYEQY
TRBJ2-7 TRBV6-2/TRBV6-3 ASRRDRRYYEQY
TRBJ2-3 TRBV29-1 SVGPSTDTQY
TRBJ2-2 TRBV2 ASSGEFTGELF
TRBJ1-5 TRBV11-1 ASSSQENQPQH
TRBJ2-2 TRBV4-3 ASSQVGQITGELF
TRBJ2-1 TRBV7-2 ASSSGTSLIDEQF
TRBJ2-1 TRBV7-3 ASSLELAGMSDEQF
TRBJ2-1 TRBV11-3 ASTEGSPMDEQF
TRBJ2-1 TRBV6-5 ASTKDPGNSYNEQF
TRBJ2-5 TRBV20-1 SASPVKGQETQY
TRBJ1-5 TRBV6-1 ASSGTVYSNQPQH
TRBJ2-5 TRBV9 ASSIQGPETQY
TRBJ2-4 TRBV27 ASSTRQGTKNIQY
TRBJ2-3 TRBV20-1 SAPPSGSTDTQY
TRBJ2-1 TRBV29-1 SAEGLLSYNEQF
TRBJ2-1 TRBV28 ASSLGADTSYNEQF
TRBJ1-1 TRBV29-1 SVRGGRTEAF
TRBJ1-1 TRBV7-9 ASSSEQSNTEAF
TRBJ2-1 TRBV4-3 ASSQVPHNTAFLAGALNEQF
TRBJ1-6 TRBV7-2 ASSLPGQGNSPLH
NA TRBV28 ASSLVAGDEQY
TRBJ2-3 TRBV5-1 ASSLELLTTDTQY
TRBJ2-4 TRBV6-2/TRBV6-3 ASSPKGARVLADVNIQY
TRBJ1-2 TRBV4-2 ASTQSRGGEYGYT
TRBJ2-1 TRBV14 ASSQVARSSYNEQF
TRBJ2-7 TRBV7-2 ASSLGTRLYEQY
TRBJ2-3 TRBV5-1 ASSLAWETDTQY
TRBJ1-2 TRBV9 ASSAGQGNLGSDGYT
NA TRBV10-3 AISDGYEQY
TRBJ2-5 TRBV27 ASSLSASGGNQETQY
TRBJ2-2 TRBV24-1 ATGGMENTGELF
TRBJ2-4 TRBV28 ASSLATGQGGETRY
TRBJ2-1 TRBV6-5 ASSPAPTVMDEQF
TRBJ2-7 TRBV7-2 ASSPGAGVSYEQY
TRBJ2-5 TRBV6-5 ASSYPTGTSEQETQY
TRBJ2-5 TRBV2 ASSVRGEETQY